The 6 T cell receptor beta chains below all came from one sample that was sequenced in a study of blood T cell repertoires in COVID-19. Assay: immunoSEQ multiplex PCR; the TCRdb copy retains only in-frame clones and omits some. Of 150,000 to 200,000 clones in the sample, about 78% were seen once. The material sequenced was PBMCs or T cells enriched from blood (not recorded which). The receptors shown here come from a woman aged 50 to 60 who had recovered from COVID-19.

This clone has more than one count but fewer than ten. J is TRBJ2-7 and V is TRBV28; 9 nucleotides align to TRBD1. Germline lookup yields CDR1 MDHEN and CDR2 SYDVKM. J lost 3 bases, V lost 6 bases, and 9 bases had no gene match. CDR3 size: 15 residues. Here the CDR3 reads CASRTPGQGYYEQYF. CDR3 sequence (DNA): TGTGCCAGCAGGACCCCGGGACAGGGATACTACGAGCAGTACTTC.

The chain employs TRBV5-1 and TRBJ2-3; TRBD2 matches 13 bases. Losses at the gene ends were 4 bases for V and 2 bases for J; bases not matched to a gene: 4. Germline V gene sequence: CDR1 SGHRS, CDR2 YFSETQ. This CDR3 is 16 amino acids long. The CDR3 nucleotides are TGCGCCAGCAGCCCCGGACTAGCGGGGGTCACAGATACGCAGTATTTT. This codes for CASSPGLAGVTDTQYF.

The chain links TRBV9 to TRBJ1-5, with 7 bases fitting TRBD1. V trimming: 0 bases; J trimming: 5 bases; junction bases outside the gene matches: 11. CDR1 SGDLS and CDR2 YYNGEE come from the germline V gene. The CDR3 extends over 17 amino acids. CDR3 in DNA: TGTGCCAGCAGCGTAGGTGTCGAAGGGGGCTTGGATCAGCCCCAGCATTTT. The encoded protein is CASSVGVEGGLDQPQHF. Full variable domain (remainder filled in from reference TRBV9 and TRBJ1-5): DSGVTQTPKHLITATGQRVTLRCSPRSGDLSVYWYQQSLDQGLQFLIQYYNGEERAKGNILERFSAQQFPDLHSELNLSSLELGDSALYFCASSVGVEGGLDQPQHFGDGTRLSIL.

Notes on this clone: Different DNA sequences within this sample yield the same CDR3. V and J are TRBV6-5 and TRBJ2-1, with TRBD2 identical over 12 bases. J was trimmed by 2 bases and V by 6 bases; bases with no gene match: 2. From germline, CDR1 is MNHEY and CDR2 SVGAGI. CDR3 size: 15 residues. The CDR3, as DNA: TGTGCCAGCAGGCTAGCGGGAGGGCCCTACAATGAGCAGTTCTTC. Residues: CASRLAGGPYNEQFF.

This rearrangement joins TRBV7-3 to TRBJ1-1; D call uncertain. The germline V gene has CDR1 SGHTA and CDR2 FQGTGA. V lost 0 bases, J lost 5 bases, and 10 bases lay in between. CDR3 length: 14 amino acids. DNA for the CDR3: TGTGCCAGCAGCTTAACGGAAGGGAGAACTGAAGCTTTCTTT. Translation: CASSLTEGRTEAFF.

This chain links TRBV12-3 or TRBV12-4 with TRBJ2-7, with 7 bases identical to TRBD2. This CDR3 contains 13 residues. The junction had 4 bases not matched to a gene; V was cut back by 3 bases and J by 5 bases. The CDR3 is CASSLWAGDEQYF. In DNA form, the CDR3 reads TGTGCCAGCAGTTTGTGGGCGGGAGACGAGCAGTACTTC.